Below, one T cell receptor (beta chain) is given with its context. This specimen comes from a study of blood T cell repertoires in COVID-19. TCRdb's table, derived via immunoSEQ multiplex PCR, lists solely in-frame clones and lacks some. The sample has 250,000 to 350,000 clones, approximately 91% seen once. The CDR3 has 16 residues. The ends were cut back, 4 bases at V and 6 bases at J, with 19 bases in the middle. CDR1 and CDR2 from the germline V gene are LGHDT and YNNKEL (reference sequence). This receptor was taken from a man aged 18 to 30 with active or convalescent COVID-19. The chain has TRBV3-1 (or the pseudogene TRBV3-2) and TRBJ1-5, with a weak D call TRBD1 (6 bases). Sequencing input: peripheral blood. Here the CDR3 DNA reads TGTGCCAGCAGCCGAAACTACAGGGTCGGTATTCAGCCCCAGCATTTT. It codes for CASSRNYRVGIQPQHF.